What follows are 30 T cell receptor beta chains derived from one specimen sequenced in a study of blood T cell repertoires in COVID-19. The protocol was immunoSEQ multiplex PCR, while the TCRdb copy is restricted to in-frame clones and leaves out a portion. The sample carries roughly 73,000 clones, approximately 90% recorded once. Sequenced: peripheral blood. All receptors come from a man between 65 and 80 years old with active or convalescent COVID-19.

This rearrangement joins TRBV7-8 to TRBJ2-1, with 9 bases that match TRBD1. The CDR3 is 17 residues long. Per the germline V gene, CDR1 is SGHVS and CDR2 is FQNEAQ. The trim removed 2 bases at V and 5 bases at J, leaving 10 bases unmatched. The CDR3 sequence: CASSLQAGTGSHNEQFF. CDR3 coding DNA: TGTGCCAGCAGCTTACAGGCGGGGACAGGGTCGCACAATGAGCAGTTCTTC. The full variable domain, rest sourced from reference TRBV7-8 and TRBJ2-1, is GAGVSQSPRYKVAKRGQDVALRCDPISGHVSLFWYQQALGQGPEFLTYFQNEAQLDKSGLPSDRFFAERPEGSVSTLKIQRTQQEDSAVYLCASSLQAGTGSHNEQFFGPGTRLTVL.

The chain couples TRBV29-1 to TRBJ2-3, with 9 bases fitting TRBD1. J was trimmed by 2 bases and V by 6 bases; bases with no gene match: 9. The CDR3 consists of 15 residues. Germline CDR1 reads SQVTM; CDR2 reads ANQGSEA. The CDR3 protein is CSVGTGLRHTDTQYF. The CDR3, as DNA: TGCAGCGTGGGGACAGGGCTGCGACACACAGATACGCAGTATTTT.

The chain has TRBV5-1 and TRBJ2-3, with TRBD1 identical over 7 bases. Germline V CDR1 and CDR2: SGHRS, YFSETQ. This CDR3 is built from 15 residues. The junction had 6 bases not matched to a gene; V was cut back by 4 bases and J by 1 base. CDR3 loop: CASSPNGQGTDTQYF. DNA for the CDR3: TGCGCCAGCAGCCCAAATGGACAGGGCACAGATACGCAGTATTTT. Full variable domain (remainder filled in from reference TRBV5-1 and TRBJ2-3): KAGVTQTPRYLIKTRGQQVTLSCSPISGHRSVSWYQQTPGQGLQFLFEYFSETQRNKGNFPGRFSGRQFSNSRSEMNVSTLELGDSALYLCASSPNGQGTDTQYFGPGTRLTVL.

J is TRBJ2-3 and V is TRBV6-1; 11 bases fit TRBD2. Losses at the gene ends were 0 bases for V and 14 bases for J; bases not matched to a gene: 7. This CDR3 is 14 amino acids long. The germline V gene has CDR1 MNHNS and CDR2 SASEGT. CDR3 DNA sequence: TGTGCCAGCAGTGAAGCTAGCGGGGGGGCGGCCAGGTATTTT. Encoded protein: CASSEASGGAARYF.

V gene TRBV6-5 combines with J gene TRBJ2-3; TRBD2 aligns across 7 bases. With 6 bases clipped from V and 2 bases from J, the junction kept 8 bases outside the gene matches. From germline, CDR1 is MNHEY and CDR2 SVGAGI. The CDR3 is 15 residues long. CDR3 residues: CASRPSGSNTDTQYF. The CDR3 bases are TGTGCCAGCAGGCCTAGCGGATCCAACACAGATACGCAGTATTTT.

The chain recombines TRBV4-1 with TRBJ1-5; 7 nucleotides align to TRBD1. V shed 3 bases, J shed 6 bases, and the junction held 5 bases outside the gene matches. This CDR3 region has 14 residues. Germline V lookup: CDR1 MGHRA, CDR2 YSYEKL. The chain's CDR3 is CASSQMTGRQPQHF. DNA of the CDR3: TGCGCCAGCAGCCAGATGACAGGGCGTCAGCCCCAGCATTTT.

CDR3 in DNA: TGCGCCAGCTCTGTCTACAATGAGCAGTTCTTC. This gives the protein CASSVYNEQFF. The J gene is TRBJ2-1, the V gene TRBV4-1; D unresolved. This CDR3 contains 11 residues. Germline V gene data show CDR1 as MGHRA and CDR2 as YSYEKL. The germline V and J ends were trimmed by 8 bases and 3 bases, with 5 bases remaining between them.

V is TRBV5-6 and J is TRBJ1-5; D ambiguous. The CDR3 is 14 residues long. Germline V gene sequence: CDR1 SGHDT, CDR2 YYEEEE. Deletions cut 2 bases from V and 6 bases from J, with 12 bases between. The CDR3 protein is CASSFGYRGQPQHF. The CDR3 region has the DNA TGTGCCAGCAGCTTCGGGTACCGGGGTCAGCCCCAGCATTTT.

V usage is TRBV21-1 and J usage is TRBJ2-1; the table's D gene call, TRBD2, was not cross checked with the DNA. TRBV21-1 is listed as a pseudogene. The CDR3 covers 15 residues. The CDR3 protein is CASSTRTSEINEQFF. DNA for the CDR3: TGTGCCAGCAGCACCCGGACTAGCGAGATAAATGAGCAGTTCTTC.

The chain links TRBV2 to TRBJ2-1; 8 bases are shared with TRBD2. J lost 4 bases, V lost 4 bases, and 6 bases had no gene match. Germline V lookup: CDR1 SNHLY, CDR2 FYNNEI. This CDR3 has 15 amino acids. The CDR3 region has the DNA TGTGCCAGCAGTGGCCCTAGCGGGCTGTACAATGAGCAGTTCTTC. Translated, it gives CASSGPSGLYNEQFF.

V gene TRBV28 combines with J gene TRBJ1-1; perhaps TRBD1 as D (5 bases). The germline V gene encodes CDR1 MDHEN and CDR2 SYDVKM. This CDR3 spans 12 amino acids. Trimming pared 10 bases from V and 4 bases from J, leaving 13 bases between. Written as DNA, the CDR3 is TGTGCCACCCAGGGAAGCGTCACTGAAGCTTTCTTT. This translates into CATQGSVTEAFF. Full variable domain (missing parts from reference TRBV28 and TRBJ1-1): DVKVTQSSRYLVKRTGEKVFLECVQDMDHENMFWYRQDPGLGLRLIYFSYDVKMKEKGDIPEGYSVSREKKERFSLILESASTNQTSMYLCATQGSVTEAFFGQGTRLTVV.

This rearrangement joins TRBV9 to TRBJ2-3; 8 bases are shared with TRBD2. Germline values: CDR1 SGDLS, CDR2 YYNGEE. The V and J ends lost 3 bases and 2 bases, in that order; junction bases with no gene match: 5. The CDR3 is made up of 15 amino acids. DNA for the CDR3: TGTGCCAGCAGCGCCGTCGGGGGGGTCACAGATACGCAGTATTTT. Translation: CASSAVGGVTDTQYF.

The CDR3 DNA reads TGTGCCAGCAGCTCCCAGACAGTGGGAAGAGCTTTCTTT. This codes for CASSSQTVGRAFF. The chain couples TRBV11-2 to TRBJ1-1; the D gene is possibly TRBD1 (5 bases). Trimming pared 4 bases from V and 10 bases from J, leaving 16 bases between. Germline V gene sequence: CDR1 SGHAT, CDR2 FQNNGV. This CDR3 is 13 amino acids long.

CDR3 sequence reads: CASSLGAGVGEKLFF. The CDR3 region has the DNA TGCGCCAGCAGCTTGGGTGCAGGGGTTGGGGAAAAACTGTTTTTT. This rearrangement joins TRBV5-1 to TRBJ1-4; D is possibly TRBD1 (6 bases). The CDR3 totals 15 residues. Germline assignment: CDR1 SGHRS and CDR2 YFSETQ. The V end lost 0 bases, the J end lost 8 bases, and 14 bases lay between the germline ends.

The rearrangement joins TRBV20-1 to TRBJ1-5, with D hard to call. The germline gives CDR1 DFQATT, CDR2 SNEGSKA (reference sequence). The CDR3 is made up of 16 amino acids. With 3 bases removed from V and 0 bases from J, the gap between germline ends came to 15 bases. The CDR3 nucleotides read TGCAGTGCTAGTGACCTTTCTAAACTTAGCAATCAGCCCCAGCATTTT. Amino acid sequence: CSASDLSKLSNQPQHF.

The rearrangement links TRBV2 to TRBJ2-1; 13 bases map to TRBD2. CDR3 length: 18 residues. The V gene end was trimmed by 6 bases and the J gene end by 4 bases; junction bases not matched to a gene: 12. Germline V lookup: CDR1 SNHLY, CDR2 FYNNEI. The DNA for the CDR3 is TGTGCCAGCAGGGCCCGGACTAGCGGGAGCCCCGGATACAATGAGCAGTTCTTC. Its protein is CASRARTSGSPGYNEQFF.

This clone was observed a handful of times. The chain uses TRBV2 and TRBJ1-4; no firm D call. V was clipped by 0 bases and J by 15 bases, with 14 bases between them. Germline V gives CDR1 SNHLY, CDR2 FYNNEI. The CDR3 sequence is 13 residues long. The CDR3 spells CASSEALRGGLFF. CDR3 DNA: TGTGCCAGCAGTGAAGCGCTTCGAGGCGGGTTGTTTTTT.

The CDR3 DNA reads TGTGCCAGCAGCGCACTCCGACTAGCCCTGGCGAATGAGCAGTTCTTC. Protein sequence: CASSALRLALANEQFF. The gene calls are TRBV7-2 and TRBJ2-1; 7 bases align to TRBD2. There are 16 residues in the CDR3. The V segment lost 5 bases and the J segment 7 bases; nucleotides outside the gene matches: 14. Germline lookup yields CDR1 SGHTA and CDR2 FQGNSA.

This clone was found once. The rearrangement links TRBV27 to TRBJ2-7; 12 bases fit TRBD2. Germline CDR1 is MNHEY and CDR2 is SMNVEV (reference sequence). The CDR3 loop spans 16 amino acids. Trimming took 5 bases from V and 2 from J; bases not matched to a gene: 7. The CDR3 protein is CASSVGLAGFAYEQYF. CDR3 nucleotide sequence: TGTGCCAGCAGTGTCGGACTAGCGGGATTCGCCTACGAGCAGTACTTC.

This clone has a single count. The V call is TRBV11-3, the J call TRBJ2-2; 10 nucleotides align to TRBD2. Trimming took 7 bases from V and 7 from J; bases not matched to a gene: 6. Germline V gene data show CDR1 as SGHNT and CDR2 as YENEEA. CDR3 length: 14 residues. The CDR3 reads CASNIAGGVGELFF. The CDR3 bases are TGTGCCAGCAACATAGCGGGAGGCGTCGGGGAGCTGTTTTTT. Based on the CDR3 plus reference TRBV11-3 and TRBJ2-2, the full variable domain is EAGVVQSPRYKIIEKKQPVAFWCNPISGHNTLYWYLQNLGQGPELLIRYENEEAVDDSQLPKDRFSAERLKGVDSTLKIQPAELGDSAVYLCASNIAGGVGELFFGEGSRLTVL.

The J gene is TRBJ2-5, the V gene TRBV27, with TRBD2 matching 16 bases. The CDR3 extends over 18 amino acids. The V and J ends lost 3 bases and 4 bases, in that order; junction bases with no gene match: 8. Germline CDR1 MNHEY, CDR2 SMNVEV (reference sequence). CDR3 protein: CASSLRGTSGRAGETQYF. In DNA, the CDR3 is TGTGCCAGCAGTTTGAGGGGGACTAGCGGGAGGGCCGGAGAGACCCAGTACTTC.

This clone appeared a single time. Here the CDR3 DNA reads TGTGCCTGGAGTTCTAGCGCTGTTAAAAATGAGCAGTTCTTC. It encodes CAWSSSAVKNEQFF. This chain connects TRBV30 to TRBJ2-1; possibly TRBD2 for D (6 bases). Trimming took 2 bases from V and 7 from J, leaving 15 bases between them. CDR3 length equals 14 residues. CDR1 GTSNPN and CDR2 SVGIG come from the germline V gene (reference sequence).

This chain uses TRBV3-1 (or the pseudogene TRBV3-2) with TRBJ2-3, with TRBD2 matching over 12 bases. This CDR3 spans 16 amino acids. The V gene's germline CDR1 is LGHDT and CDR2 YNNKEL (reference sequence). Trimming took 5 bases from V and 5 from J; bases not matched to a gene: 8. The CDR3 coding sequence is TGTGCCAGCAGCGCTTCTAGCGGGGGGGCCGTAGATACGCAGTATTTT. Amino acids: CASSASSGGAVDTQYF.

The rearrangement uses TRBV30 and TRBJ2-5; 12 bases agree with TRBD2. J was trimmed by 4 bases and V by 0 bases; bases with no gene match: 0. This CDR3 has 14 residues. Germline V gene sequence: CDR1 GTSNPN, CDR2 SVGIG (reference sequence). CDR3 DNA sequence: TGTGCCTGGAGTGTACTAGCGGGGGGAGAGACCCAGTACTTC. The encoded protein is CAWSVLAGGETQYF.

The chain joins TRBV9 to TRBJ2-1; perhaps TRBD2 as D (6 bases). Germline CDR1 and CDR2: SGDLS and YYNGEE. Deletions cut 3 bases from V and 7 bases from J, with 14 bases between. The CDR3 spans 14 residues. In nucleotides, the CDR3 is TGTGCCAGCAGCGACCCGATGACTAGTAATGAGCAGTTCTTC. The encoded protein is CASSDPMTSNEQFF.

CDR3 bases: TGTGCCACCAGCAGAGATCAGGCAGGGCTCGGTGAGCAGTTCTTC. Protein sequence: CATSRDQAGLGEQFF. The rearrangement joins TRBV15 to TRBJ2-1; TRBD1 might be the D (5 bases). The V end was cut by 0 bases, the J end by 9 bases, with 15 bases between. This CDR3 region has 15 residues. CDR1 LNHNV and CDR2 YYDKDF come from the germline V gene (reference sequence).

This clone was observed a few times. V is TRBV19 and J is TRBJ1-2; TRBD1 agrees at 10 bases. Trimming removed 8 bases from V and 3 bases from J; junction bases left unmatched: 9. Germline lookup yields CDR1 LNHDA and CDR2 SQIVND (reference sequence). This CDR3 has 15 amino acids. CDR3 in DNA: TGTGCCAGTCGCCCAGTAGGGACAGGGGACTATGGCTACACCTTC. Translated, it gives CASRPVGTGDYGYTF.

DNA of the CDR3: TGCAGCGGGTGCCAAGCGGGGGTACTTTCCAATGAGCAGTTCTTC. Its protein product is CSGCQAGVLSNEQFF. The rearrangement joins TRBV29-1 to TRBJ2-1, with 8 bases that match TRBD2. Germline CDR1 SQVTM, CDR2 ANQGSEA. Germline trimming cut 7 bases from V and 6 bases from J; bases unmatched to any gene: 14. The CDR3 is 15 amino acids.

The V gene is TRBV18, the J gene TRBJ2-5; no clear D gene. CDR1 is KGHSH, CDR2 LQKENI, per germline. This CDR3 has 12 amino acids. The V end was cut by 3 bases, the J end by 5 bases, with 7 bases between. The CDR3 protein is CASSPSQETQYF. In DNA, the CDR3 is TGTGCCAGCTCACCGTCGCAGGAGACCCAGTACTTC.

This chain uses TRBV6-6 with TRBJ1-6; no clear D gene. Germline CDR1 MNHNY, CDR2 SVGAGI (reference sequence). Trimming removed 6 bases at V and 6 bases at J, with 9 bases between. CDR3 length equals 13 residues. CDR3 in amino acids: CASRGEGNSPLHF. Written as DNA, the CDR3 is TGTGCCAGCAGGGGCGAGGGTAATTCACCCCTCCACTTT.